The 16 T cell receptor beta chains below come from one sample, sequenced in a study of cytomegalovirus exposure and HLA in healthy donors. It was with 60 Vbeta and 13 Jbeta primers that the PCR ran. The method was immunoSEQ multiplex PCR; TCRdb's version includes in-frame clones alone and lacks a portion of them. The sample lists over 100,000 clones; roughly 82% were seen once. Sequenced: PBMCs. The receptors come from a male donor in good health and CMV-seropositive.

This clone showed up just a few times. V is TRBV5-1 and J is TRBJ2-7; 11 bases fit TRBD2. Trimming at V came to 2 bases and at J to 9 bases, leaving 7 bases not matched to a gene. The CDR3 has 14 amino acids. Germline assignment: CDR1 SGHRS and CDR2 YFSETQ. In nucleotides, the CDR3 is TGCGCCAGCAGCTTCGAAGTAGCGGGAGGGCGGCAGTACTTC. Translation: CASSFEVAGGRQYF.

This chain uses TRBV6-1 with TRBJ2-7; TRBD2 agrees at 11 bases. CDR3 size: 14 residues. Germline assignment: CDR1 MNHNS and CDR2 SASEGT. J lost 6 bases, V lost 5 bases, and 6 bases had no gene match. CDR3: CASSPLAGAGEQYF. DNA for the CDR3: TGTGCCAGCAGTCCACTAGCGGGAGCTGGCGAGCAGTACTTC.

The rearrangement links TRBV2 to TRBJ2-1; 8 bases are a match to TRBD2. V dropped 7 bases and J dropped 4; count of bases not matched to a gene: 6. In germline, CDR1 is SNHLY, CDR2 FYNNEI. This CDR3 has 14 amino acids. The chain's CDR3 is CASTKGTRYNEQFF. CDR3 in DNA: TGTGCCAGCACCAAGGGGACTAGATACAATGAGCAGTTCTTC. Based on the CDR3 plus reference TRBV2 and TRBJ2-1, the full variable domain is EPEVTQTPSHQVTQMGQEVILRCVPISNHLYFYWYRQILGQKVEFLVSFYNNEISEKSEIFDDQFSVERPDGSNFTLKIRSTKLEDSAMYFCASTKGTRYNEQFFGPGTRLTVL.

This clone was counted once. The CDR3 reads CASSLLVGTSVTGELFF. The CDR3 region has the DNA TGTGCCAGCAGTCTACTGGTGGGGACTAGCGTCACCGGGGAGCTGTTTTTT. The V gene is TRBV27, the J gene TRBJ2-2; 10 nucleotides match TRBD2. V gave up 5 bases and J gave up 4 bases; unmatched junction bases: 10. Germline assignment: CDR1 MNHEY and CDR2 SMNVEV (reference sequence). The CDR3 is made up of 17 amino acids.

J is TRBJ2-6 and V is TRBV11-2; D is perhaps TRBD1 (5 bases). The ends were cut back, 5 bases at V and 2 bases at J, with 16 bases in the middle. The CDR3 consists of 17 residues. The germline CDR1 and CDR2 sequences are SGHAT and FQNNGV. DNA for the CDR3: TGTGCCAGCAGCCTTAGACAGACGCTTACTGGGGCCAACGTCCTGACTTTC. Translated: CASSLRQTLTGANVLTF.

The chain carries TRBV7-2 and TRBJ1-2; the D is unclear. Germline CDR1 reads SGHTA; CDR2 reads FQGNSA. The CDR3 is made up of 16 amino acids. V was cut by 0 bases and J by 6 bases, with 17 bases left in between. CDR3 nucleotides: TGTGCCAGCAGCTTAGCGCTGTCCCCCGCAGTCCATGGCTACACCTTC. Protein sequence: CASSLALSPAVHGYTF.

The chain has TRBV7-9 and TRBJ2-1; 7 bases align to TRBD1. This CDR3 comprises 15 residues. J lost 0 bases, V lost 1 base, and 0 bases had no gene match. Germline CDR1 and CDR2: SEHNR and FQNEAQ (reference sequence). CDR3 residues: CASSLGDSSYNEQFF. DNA of the CDR3: TGTGCCAGCAGCTTAGGGGACAGCTCCTACAATGAGCAGTTCTTC.

This clone was counted a single time. The chain recombines TRBV28 with TRBJ1-1, with 8 positions matching TRBD1. The CDR3 covers 13 residues. Germline lookup yields CDR1 MDHEN and CDR2 SYDVKM. The trim removed 10 bases at V and 8 bases at J, leaving 12 bases unmatched. CDR3 sequence (DNA): TGTGCCACCGAGACAGGGGCACCCTCGGAAGCTTTCTTT. Protein: CATETGAPSEAFF.

The chain joins TRBV10-3 to TRBJ1-1; no clear D gene. The CDR3 runs to 14 residues. In germline, CDR1 is ENHRY, CDR2 SYGVKD. Trimming stripped 3 bases from V and 7 bases from J, with 15 bases between. The CDR3 region has the DNA TGTGCCATCAGTGACGTTCCGAGAGGGATTGAAGCTTTCTTT. This sequence encodes CAISDVPRGIEAFF.

V gene TRBV28 combines with J gene TRBJ2-5; the D gene is possibly TRBD1 (7 bases). The end of the DNA aligns better with TRBJ2-7, so the J call may be wrong. From germline, CDR1 is MDHEN and CDR2 SYDVKM. There are 14 residues in the CDR3. The CDR3 loop reads CASTPGGSSYEQYF. The DNA for the CDR3 is TGTGCCAGCACACCAGGGGGGAGCTCCTACGAGCAGTACTTC.

V and J are TRBV4-2 and TRBJ2-1; the match to TRBD2 covers 13 bases. This CDR3 contains 18 residues. Germline V gene lookup returns CDR1 LGHNA and CDR2 YNFKEQ. V was pared by 4 bases and J by 5 bases, with 11 bases of the junction left unmatched. CDR3 sequence reads: CASSPRLAGGPPNNEQFF. The DNA for the CDR3 is TGTGCCAGCAGCCCCCGACTAGCGGGAGGCCCCCCAAACAATGAGCAGTTCTTC.

The chain uses TRBV2 and TRBJ2-7; D is ambiguous. CDR3 length: 12 amino acids. In germline, CDR1 is SNHLY, CDR2 FYNNEI. V was clipped by 6 bases and J by 1 base, with 7 bases between them. CDR3 residues: CASSPLSYEQYF. CDR3 sequence (DNA): TGTGCCAGCAGCCCGCTATCCTACGAGCAGTACTTC.

The chain uses TRBV11-3 and TRBJ2-3, with 8 bases identical to TRBD2. The CDR3 has 16 amino acids. Germline loops: CDR1 SGHNT, CDR2 YENEEA. Germline trimming cut 5 bases from V and 0 bases from J; bases unmatched to any gene: 7. CDR3 DNA sequence: TGTGCCAGCAGCGCGGGGGGAGCGGCCAGCACAGATACGCAGTATTTT. Its translation is CASSAGGAASTDTQYF.

CDR3 nucleotides: TGTGCCAGCAGTCTAGGGGGTGAGTCCACAGATACGCAGTATTTT. This sequence encodes CASSLGGESTDTQYF. The chain joins TRBV6-6 to TRBJ2-3; the D gene is possibly TRBD1 (6 bases). V was trimmed by 5 bases and J by 2 bases, leaving 14 bases between them. The CDR3 spans 15 residues. Germline values: CDR1 MNHNY, CDR2 SVGAGI (reference sequence).

The genes are TRBV28 and TRBJ2-3; 7 nucleotides align to TRBD2. This CDR3 contains 15 residues. Trimming removed 3 bases from V and 1 base from J; junction bases left unmatched: 4. Germline CDR1 MDHEN, CDR2 SYDVKM. Here the CDR3 DNA reads TGTGCCAGCAGTTTTGGGGGAGGGGGCACAGATACGCAGTATTTT. It codes for CASSFGGGGTDTQYF.

The chain joins TRBV30 to TRBJ1-1, with TRBD1 identical over 7 bases. The CDR3 loop spans 13 amino acids. Per the germline V gene, CDR1 is GTSNPN and CDR2 is SVGIG (reference sequence). Unmatched junction bases numbered 8, after V lost 5 bases and J lost 5 bases. CDR3 DNA sequence: TGTGCCTGGTCCACCCAGGGGGGTACTGAAGCTTTCTTT. Its translation: CAWSTQGGTEAFF.